Included here is one T cell receptor (beta chain) sequence, with context. Deletions cut 7 bases from V and 2 bases from J, with 10 bases between. This CDR3 comprises 13 residues. CDR1 and CDR2 from the germline V gene are SNHLY and FYNNEI. The study ran its PCR with 60 Vbeta and 13 Jbeta primers. TCRdb's copy holds only in-frame clones and misses some; the assay was immunoSEQ multiplex PCR. The data show over 200,000 clones, 82% seen once. The data were taken from a study of cytomegalovirus exposure and HLA in healthy donors. The sequenced sample was PBMCs. The sequence was collected from a woman aged 40 to 55 in good health and CMV-seronegative. This rearrangement joins TRBV2 to TRBJ2-3; a possible D gene is TRBD2 (6 bases). The CDR3 DNA follows: TGTGCCAGCACGGGGGACTTCACAGATACGCAGTATTTT. Its protein is CASTGDFTDTQYF.